What follows is one T cell receptor beta chain and its context. Its antigen is not identified. This entry belongs to a study of T cell responses to AZD1222 COVID-19 vaccine. J gave up 9 bases and V 4 bases, and 3 bases lay outside the gene matches. Germline CDR1 reads SGHTA; CDR2 reads FQGTGA. The CDR3 is 13 amino acids. Study results and caveats: Females outnumbered males among donors, who were mostly white British; clonal diversity was possibly underestimated. Breadth and depth of Spike-specific TCRs rose after two AZD1222 doses.

Here immunoSEQ multiplex PCR was the method, and the copy in TCRdb shows in-frame clones only, minus some. This table holds about 19,000 clones, approximately 80% found once. The source material was peripheral blood, sampled 28 days after the second AZD1222 dose. The chain combines TRBV7-3 with TRBJ2-1, with TRBD2 matching over 10 bases. This TCR derives from an adult who received the AZD1222 COVID-19 vaccine. CDR3 in DNA: TGTGCCAGCAGCTCAAGACTAGCGGGTGAGCAGTTCTTC. It yields the protein CASSSRLAGEQFF.